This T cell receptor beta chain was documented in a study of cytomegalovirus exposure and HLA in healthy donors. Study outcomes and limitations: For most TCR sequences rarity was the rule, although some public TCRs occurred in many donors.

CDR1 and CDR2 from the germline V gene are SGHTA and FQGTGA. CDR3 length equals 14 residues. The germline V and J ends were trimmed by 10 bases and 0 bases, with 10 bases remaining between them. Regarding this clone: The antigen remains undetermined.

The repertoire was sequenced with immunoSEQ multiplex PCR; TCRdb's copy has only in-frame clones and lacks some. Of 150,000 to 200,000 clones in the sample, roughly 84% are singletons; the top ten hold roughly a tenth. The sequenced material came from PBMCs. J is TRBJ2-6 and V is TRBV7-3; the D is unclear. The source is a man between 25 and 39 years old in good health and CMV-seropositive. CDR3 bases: TGTGCCACTAAAGCGACCTCTGGGGCCAACGTCCTGACTTTC. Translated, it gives CATKATSGANVLTF.